A single sample is the source of the 12 T cell receptor beta chains below, sequenced in a study of blood T cell repertoires in COVID-19. Clones were sequenced by immunoSEQ multiplex PCR, and TCRdb holds only the in-frame ones, with some missing. The sample has more than 100,000 clones; approximately 83% are singletons. The sequencing input was peripheral blood. The origin of the receptors is an elderly man with acute or convalescent COVID-19.

This chain joins TRBV6-5 and TRBJ1-2; no firm D call. Germline V gene sequence: CDR1 MNHEY, CDR2 SVGAGI. Trimming took 6 bases from V and 4 from J, leaving 15 bases between them. The CDR3 covers 14 residues. The CDR3 sequence is CASRDTSVSYGYTF. The CDR3 coding sequence is TGTGCCAGCAGAGACACCTCAGTAAGCTATGGCTACACCTTC.

The chain combines TRBV20-1 with TRBJ1-4; D may be TRBD1 (5 bases). Trimming removed 3 bases at V and 3 bases at J, with 17 bases between. The germline gives CDR1 DFQATT, CDR2 SNEGSKA (reference sequence). This CDR3 spans 16 amino acids. The CDR3 DNA is TGCAGTGCTAGTGTCCAGGGTTATGGAGCTAATGAAAAACTGTTTTTT. Protein: CSASVQGYGANEKLFF.

The chain links TRBV11-2 to TRBJ1-6; 7 nucleotides line up with TRBD1. The germline V gene encodes CDR1 SGHAT and CDR2 FQNNGV. Trimming took 1 base from V and 3 from J; bases not matched to a gene: 6. CDR3 length: 17 amino acids. CDR3 sequence: CASSLAGWTGYNSPLHF. The CDR3 region has the DNA TGTGCCAGCAGCTTAGCAGGTTGGACAGGCTATAATTCACCCCTCCACTTT.

The V call is TRBV5-4, the J call TRBJ2-5; D is possibly TRBD2 (7 bases). V was trimmed by 0 bases and J by 5 bases, leaving 14 bases between them. From germline, CDR1 is SGHNT and CDR2 YYREEE (reference sequence). The CDR3 runs 15 residues. The CDR3 nucleotides read TGTGCCAGCAGCTTGGGAGGGGGGGCCGTCGAGACCCAGTACTTC. Residues: CASSLGGGAVETQYF.

This chain joins TRBV21-1 and TRBJ1-2; TRBD1, the D gene given by the table, was not confirmed from the DNA. TRBV21-1 is annotated as a pseudogene. CDR3 length equals 15 residues. The CDR3 reads CASSRRPGQGYGYTF. The CDR3 DNA is TGTGCCAGCAGCAGACGTCCGGGACAGGGCTATGGCTACACCTTC.

The chain employs TRBV18 and TRBJ1-3, with D possibly TRBD1 on 6 matching bases. Trimming removed 4 bases from V and 0 bases from J, with 16 bases in between. In germline, CDR1 is KGHSH, CDR2 LQKENI. The CDR3 sequence is 17 residues long. The DNA for the CDR3 is TGTGCCAGCTCACGACTTCAGGGGCCCCTCTCTGGAAACACCATATATTTT. It encodes CASSRLQGPLSGNTIYF.

The chain joins TRBV7-3 to TRBJ2-7; 9 bases align to TRBD1. This CDR3 region has 15 residues. Germline V gives CDR1 SGHTA, CDR2 FQGTGA. Unmatched junction bases numbered 10, after V lost 5 bases and J lost 5 bases. In DNA, the CDR3 is TGTGCCAGCAGCGCGACGGGACAGGGTTTCAACGAGCAGTACTTC. Its translation: CASSATGQGFNEQYF.

The V call is TRBV1, the J call TRBJ2-7; the table assigns TRBD2, which was not confirmed against the DNA. TRBV1 is noted as a pseudogene. The CDR3 runs to 16 residues. CDR3 in amino acids: CTSSFGRLARGYEQYF. CDR3 sequence (DNA): TGCACCAGCAGCTTCGGGAGGCTAGCGAGGGGCTACGAGCAGTACTTC.

The chain has TRBV21-1 and TRBJ2-1; the table names TRBD2, a call not compared with the DNA. TRBV21-1 represents a pseudogene. The CDR3 extends over 15 amino acids. The CDR3 protein is CASVYIFGGYNEQFF. CDR3 nucleotide sequence: TGTGCCAGCGTCTATATTTTTGGGGGGTACAATGAGCAGTTCTTC.

This clone was found once. This sequence joins TRBV6-1 and TRBJ2-1; D not certain. CDR3 length: 12 residues. Deletions cut 3 bases from V and 7 bases from J, with 7 bases between. CDR1 and CDR2 (germline): MNHNS, SASEGT. The CDR3 loop reads CASSEFLNEQFF. In nucleotides, the CDR3 is TGTGCCAGCAGTGAGTTTCTTAATGAGCAGTTCTTC.

The chain uses TRBV5-1 and TRBJ2-5, with 9 bases lining up with TRBD1. The length of the CDR3 is 14 residues. CDR1 and CDR2 from the germline V gene are SGHRS and YFSETQ. V shed 4 bases and J 1 base; nucleotides not matched to a gene: 2. As DNA, the CDR3 is TGCGCCAGCAGCAAGGGACAGGGCCAAGAGACCCAGTACTTC. Protein sequence: CASSKGQGQETQYF.

The V gene is TRBV6-2 or TRBV6-3, the J gene TRBJ2-5; the D gene is possibly TRBD1 (5 bases). CDR1 is MNHEY, CDR2 SVGEGT, per germline. V lost 0 bases and J lost 7, with 9 bases in between. The CDR3 is 13 residues long. CDR3 protein: CASSYSGEGTQYF. Written as DNA, the CDR3 is TGTGCCAGCAGTTACTCAGGGGAAGGGACCCAGTACTTC.